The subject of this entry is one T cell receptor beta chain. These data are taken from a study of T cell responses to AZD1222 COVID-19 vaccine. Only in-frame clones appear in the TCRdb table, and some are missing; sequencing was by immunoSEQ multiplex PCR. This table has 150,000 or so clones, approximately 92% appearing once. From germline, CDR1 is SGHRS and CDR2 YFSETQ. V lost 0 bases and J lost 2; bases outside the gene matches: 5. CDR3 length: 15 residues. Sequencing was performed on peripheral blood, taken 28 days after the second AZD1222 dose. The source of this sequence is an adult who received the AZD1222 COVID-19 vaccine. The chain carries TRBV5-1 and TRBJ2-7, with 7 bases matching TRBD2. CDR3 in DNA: TGCGCCAGCAGCTTGGAACCTAGCGGTACCTACGAGCAGTACTTC. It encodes CASSLEPSGTYEQYF.